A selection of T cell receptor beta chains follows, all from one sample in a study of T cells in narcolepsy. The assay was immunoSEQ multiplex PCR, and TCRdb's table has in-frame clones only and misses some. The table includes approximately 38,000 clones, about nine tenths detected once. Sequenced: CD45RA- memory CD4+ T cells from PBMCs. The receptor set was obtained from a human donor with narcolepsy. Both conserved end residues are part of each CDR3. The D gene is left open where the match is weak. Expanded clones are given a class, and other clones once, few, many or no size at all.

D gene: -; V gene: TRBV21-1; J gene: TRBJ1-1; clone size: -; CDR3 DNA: TGTGCCAGCAGGGTCTTTTCAATGGGCACTGAAGCTTTCTTT; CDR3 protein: CASRVFSMGTEAFF
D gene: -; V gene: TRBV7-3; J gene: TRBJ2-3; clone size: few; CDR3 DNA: TGTGCCAGCAGCGCCTCTCCCGGGATTACGCAGTATTTT; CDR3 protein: CASSASPGITQYF
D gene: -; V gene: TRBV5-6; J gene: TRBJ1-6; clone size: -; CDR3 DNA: TGTGCCAGCAGCTTGTGGTGGGGGGATAATTCACCCCTCCACTTT; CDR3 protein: CASSLWWGDNSPLHF
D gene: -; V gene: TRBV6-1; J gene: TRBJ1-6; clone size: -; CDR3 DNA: TGTGCCAGCAGTGGAGGGACGGATAATTCACCCCTCCACTTT; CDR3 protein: CASSGGTDNSPLHF
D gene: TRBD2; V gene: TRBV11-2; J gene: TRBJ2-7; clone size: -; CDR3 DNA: TGTGCCAGCAGCTTTAGCGGGAGCGAGCAGTACTTC; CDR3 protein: CASSFSGSEQYF
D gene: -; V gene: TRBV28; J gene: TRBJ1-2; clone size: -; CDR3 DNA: TGTGCCAGCAGCTCCCCGGGGGGAAGGGGCTACACCTTC; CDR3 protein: CASSSPGGRGYTF
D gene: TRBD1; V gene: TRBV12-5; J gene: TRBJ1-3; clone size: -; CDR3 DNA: TGTGCTAGTGCCCGGACAGGGACTGGAAACACCATATATTTT; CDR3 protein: CASARTGTGNTIYF
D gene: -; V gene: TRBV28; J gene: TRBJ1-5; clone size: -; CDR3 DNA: TGTGCCTCCTTCGGGAGTTGGGGTTCCAATCAGCCCCAGCATTTT; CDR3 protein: CASFGSWGSNQPQHF
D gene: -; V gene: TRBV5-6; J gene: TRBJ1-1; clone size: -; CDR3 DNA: TGTGCCAGCTGCCCCGGGGCGAACACTGAAGCTTTCTTT; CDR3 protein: CASCPGANTEAFF
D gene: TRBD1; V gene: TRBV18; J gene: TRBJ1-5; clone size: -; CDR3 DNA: TGTGCCAGCTCACCAAGACAGGGCGTAAATCAGCCCCAGCATTTT; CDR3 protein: CASSPRQGVNQPQHF
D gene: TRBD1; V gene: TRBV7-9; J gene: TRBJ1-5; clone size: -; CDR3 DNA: TGTGCCAGCAGCTCCGACAGGGGCAGACAGCCCCAGCATTTT; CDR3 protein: CASSSDRGRQPQHF
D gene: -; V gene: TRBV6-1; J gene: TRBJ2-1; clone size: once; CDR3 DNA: TGTGCCAGCAGTCCCCGGAGCTCCTACAATGAGCAGTTCTTC; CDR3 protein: CASSPRSSYNEQFF
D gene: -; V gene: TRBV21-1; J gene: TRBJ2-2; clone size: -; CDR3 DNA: TGTGCCAGCAGCTATTACCGGGACATAGAGGGGAACACCGGGGAGCTGTTTTTT; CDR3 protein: CASSYYRDIEGNTGELFF
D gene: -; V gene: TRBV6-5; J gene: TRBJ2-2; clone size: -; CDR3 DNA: TGTGCCAGCAGTGAGGGGGACACCGGGGAGCTGTTTTTT; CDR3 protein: CASSEGDTGELFF
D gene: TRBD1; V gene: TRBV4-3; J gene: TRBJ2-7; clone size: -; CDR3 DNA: TGCGCCAGCAGCCTTCACAGGGGACCCTCCTACGAGCAGTACTTC; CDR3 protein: CASSLHRGPSYEQYF
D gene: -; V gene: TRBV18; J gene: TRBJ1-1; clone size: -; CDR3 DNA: TGTGCCAGCTCGTTCCGGCAGGAACCTGAAGCTTTCTTT; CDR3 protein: CASSFRQEPEAFF
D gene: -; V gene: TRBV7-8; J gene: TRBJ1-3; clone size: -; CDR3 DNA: TGTGCCAGCAGCTTAACGAGGACCAGCTCTGGAAACACCATATATTTT; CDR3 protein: CASSLTRTSSGNTIYF
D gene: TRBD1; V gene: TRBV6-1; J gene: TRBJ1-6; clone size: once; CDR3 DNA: TGTGCCGGCCAGGACAGGGCTAATTCACCCCTCCACTTT; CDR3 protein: CAGQDRANSPLHF
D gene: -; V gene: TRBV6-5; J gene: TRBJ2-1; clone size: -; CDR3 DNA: TGTGCCAGCAGCCCCGGGGGCCTACGCCACAATGAGCAGTTCTTC; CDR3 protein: CASSPGGLRHNEQFF
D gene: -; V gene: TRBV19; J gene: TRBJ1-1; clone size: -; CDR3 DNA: TGTGCCAGTACCCCCCCGGGACGGCAGAACACTGAAGCTTTCTTT; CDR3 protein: CASTPPGRQNTEAFF
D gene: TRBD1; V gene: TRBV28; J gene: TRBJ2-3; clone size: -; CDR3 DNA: TGTGCCAGCAGTTTCGGAACGACAGGGGGCGCGGCAGATACGCAGTATTTT; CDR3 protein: CASSFGTTGGAADTQYF
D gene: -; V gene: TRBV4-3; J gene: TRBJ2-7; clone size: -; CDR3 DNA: TGCGCCAGCAGCCAAGGATCGGGGGGCCCCGGTGGGAAGCAGTACTTC; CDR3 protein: CASSQGSGGPGGKQYF
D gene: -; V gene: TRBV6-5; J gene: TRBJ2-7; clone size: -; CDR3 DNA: TGTGCCAGCAGTCCTTTTGGCTGGTCCGAGCAGTACTTC; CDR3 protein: CASSPFGWSEQYF
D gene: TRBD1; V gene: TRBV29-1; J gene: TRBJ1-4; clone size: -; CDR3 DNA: TGCAGCGTTAAAGTGACGGGACAGAAGAATGAAAAACTGTTTTTT; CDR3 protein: CSVKVTGQKNEKLFF
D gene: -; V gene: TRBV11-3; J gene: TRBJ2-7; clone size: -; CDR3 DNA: TGTGCCAGCAGCTTAAAGCAGGGGTACACCTACGAGCAGTACTTC; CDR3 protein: CASSLKQGYTYEQYF
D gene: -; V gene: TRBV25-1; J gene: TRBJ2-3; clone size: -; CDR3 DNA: TGTGCCAGCAGTGAAAGTACTCGGATCACAGATACGCAGTATTTT; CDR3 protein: CASSESTRITDTQYF
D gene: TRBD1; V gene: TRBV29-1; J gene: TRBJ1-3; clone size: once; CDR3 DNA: TGCAGCGTGAAAGGGACAGGGGACTCTGGAAACACCATATATTTT; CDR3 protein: CSVKGTGDSGNTIYF
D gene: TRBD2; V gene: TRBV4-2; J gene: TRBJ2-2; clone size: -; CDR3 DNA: TGTGCCAGCAGCCAAGGACTAGCGATAAACACCGGGGAGCTGTTTTTT; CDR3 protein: CASSQGLAINTGELFF
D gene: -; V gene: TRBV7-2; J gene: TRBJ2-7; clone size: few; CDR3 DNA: TGTGCCAGCAGGGTGGCGGGGTCCGGCTACGAGCAGTACTTC; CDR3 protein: CASRVAGSGYEQYF
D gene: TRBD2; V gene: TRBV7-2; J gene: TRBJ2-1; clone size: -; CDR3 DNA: TGTGCCAGCAGTCCGAGCGGGACTGAGCAGTTCTTC; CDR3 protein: CASSPSGTEQFF
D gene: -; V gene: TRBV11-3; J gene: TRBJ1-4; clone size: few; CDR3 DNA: TGTGCCAGCAGCTTGGAGGATACCGGTATTTATGAAAAACTGTTTTTT; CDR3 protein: CASSLEDTGIYEKLFF
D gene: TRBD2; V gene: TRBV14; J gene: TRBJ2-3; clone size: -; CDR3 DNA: TGTGCCAGCAGCCAGACTAGCGGGGCGAATACGCAGTATTTT; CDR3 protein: CASSQTSGANTQYF
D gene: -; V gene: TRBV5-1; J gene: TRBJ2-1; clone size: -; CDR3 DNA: TGCGCCAGCAGCTTAAGCCTAATAGGCAATGAGCAGTTCTTC; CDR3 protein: CASSLSLIGNEQFF
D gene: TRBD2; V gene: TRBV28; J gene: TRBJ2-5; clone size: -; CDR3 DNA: TGTGCCAGCAGTTTAGGGACTAGCGGGGGGGCCGGGGAGGAGACCCAGTACTTC; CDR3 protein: CASSLGTSGGAGEETQYF
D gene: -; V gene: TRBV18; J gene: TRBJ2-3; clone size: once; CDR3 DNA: TGTGCCAGCTCACGATCGACAGCCCGGGCGGGCACAGATACGCAGTATTTT; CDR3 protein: CASSRSTARAGTDTQYF
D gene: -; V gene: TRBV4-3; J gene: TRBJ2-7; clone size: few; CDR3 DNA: TGCGCCAGCAGCCAAGAAAAGGGCGAGCAGTACTTC; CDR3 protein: CASSQEKGEQYF
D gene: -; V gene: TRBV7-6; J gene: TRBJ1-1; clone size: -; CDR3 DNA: TGTGCCAGCAGCTTAACGGAGAACACTGAAGCTTTCTTT; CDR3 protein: CASSLTENTEAFF
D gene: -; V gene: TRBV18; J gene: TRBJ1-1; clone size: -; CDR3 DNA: TGTGCCAGCTCACAAGCGGGTGGACAGAACACTGAAGCTTTCTTT; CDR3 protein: CASSQAGGQNTEAFF
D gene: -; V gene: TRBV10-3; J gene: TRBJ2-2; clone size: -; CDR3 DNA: TGTGCCATCAGTGAGGGCGGGGAGCTGTTTTTT; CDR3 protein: CAISEGGELFF
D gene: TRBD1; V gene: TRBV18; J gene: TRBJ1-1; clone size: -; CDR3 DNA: TGTGCCAGCTCAGAATACCAGATGGGACAGGGGAACACTGAAGCTTTCTTT; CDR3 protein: CASSEYQMGQGNTEAFF
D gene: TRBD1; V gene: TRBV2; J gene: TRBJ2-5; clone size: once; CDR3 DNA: TGTGCCAGCAGAGCGGACAGGGAAGAGACCCAGTACTTC; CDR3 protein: CASRADREETQYF
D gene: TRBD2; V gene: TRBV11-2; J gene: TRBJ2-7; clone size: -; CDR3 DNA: TGTGCCAGCAGCTTAGATCCCGGCGGGAGAACTTCCTACGAGCAGTACTTC; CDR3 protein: CASSLDPGGRTSYEQYF
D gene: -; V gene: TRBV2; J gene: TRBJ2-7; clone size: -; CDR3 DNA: TGTGCCAGCAGTGAAGCGATGGGGGCCGGGCAGTACTTC; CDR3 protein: CASSEAMGAGQYF
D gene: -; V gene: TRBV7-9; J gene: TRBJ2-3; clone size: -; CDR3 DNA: TGTGCCAGCACGCCTGGGCCAGATACGCAGTATTTT; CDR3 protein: CASTPGPDTQYF
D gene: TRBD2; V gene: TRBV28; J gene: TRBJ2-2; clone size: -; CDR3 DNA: TGTGCCAGCACCCGAATAGGGACTAGAAGCACCGGGGAGCTGTTTTTT; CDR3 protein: CASTRIGTRSTGELFF
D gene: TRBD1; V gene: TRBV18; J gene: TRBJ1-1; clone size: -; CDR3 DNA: TGTGCCAGCTCACCACGAAGGGGGCAACTGAACACTGAAGCTTTCTTT; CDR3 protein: CASSPRRGQLNTEAFF
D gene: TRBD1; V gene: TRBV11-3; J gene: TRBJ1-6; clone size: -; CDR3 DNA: TGTGCCAGCAGCTTAGGCCGGGGACAGTATAATTCACCCCTCCACTTT; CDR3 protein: CASSLGRGQYNSPLHF
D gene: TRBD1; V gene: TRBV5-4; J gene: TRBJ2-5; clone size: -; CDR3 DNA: TGTGCCAGCAGCGAAATACAGGGGGCGCGGCAAGAGACCCAGTACTTC; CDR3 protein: CASSEIQGARQETQYF
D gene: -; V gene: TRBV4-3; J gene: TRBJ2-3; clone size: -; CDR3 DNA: TGCGCCAGCAGCCAAGAGCGGTTCACAGATACGCAGTATTTT; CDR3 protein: CASSQERFTDTQYF
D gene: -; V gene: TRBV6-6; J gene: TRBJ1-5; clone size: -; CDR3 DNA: TGTGCCAGCAGTTACACGGGGGGCCAGCCCCAGCATTTT; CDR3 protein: CASSYTGGQPQHF
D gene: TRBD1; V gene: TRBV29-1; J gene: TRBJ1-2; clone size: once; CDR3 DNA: TGCAGCGTTGAAGTGGGGACAGGGAAGGTGAGCTACACCTTC; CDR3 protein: CSVEVGTGKVSYTF
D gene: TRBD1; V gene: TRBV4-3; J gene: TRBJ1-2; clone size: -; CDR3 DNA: TGCGCCAGCAGCCTCGGTGAAGACAGGGGCGGCTATGGCTACACCTTC; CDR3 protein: CASSLGEDRGGYGYTF
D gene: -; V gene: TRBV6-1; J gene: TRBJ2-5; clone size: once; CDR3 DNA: TGTGCCAGCAGTGAATGGGGGGGGGCAATGGAGACCCAGTACTTC; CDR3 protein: CASSEWGGAMETQYF
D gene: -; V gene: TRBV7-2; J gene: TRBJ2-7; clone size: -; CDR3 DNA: TGTGCCAGCAGCCTCGGACGCATACGCCTAGGGGAGCAGTACTTC; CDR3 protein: CASSLGRIRLGEQYF
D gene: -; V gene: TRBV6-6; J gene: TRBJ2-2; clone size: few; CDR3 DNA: TGTGCCAGCAACTCGGACGGTTACACCGGGGAGCTGTTTTTT; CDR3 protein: CASNSDGYTGELFF
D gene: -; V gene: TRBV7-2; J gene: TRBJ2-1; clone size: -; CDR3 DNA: TGTGCCAGTAGTTTGGTTGGGTTCAATGAGCAGTTCTTC; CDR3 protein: CASSLVGFNEQFF
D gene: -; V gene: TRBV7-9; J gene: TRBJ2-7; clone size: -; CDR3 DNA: TGTGCCAGCAGCCTTCCAGTCCTTGCAGGCGAGCAGTACTTC; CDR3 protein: CASSLPVLAGEQYF
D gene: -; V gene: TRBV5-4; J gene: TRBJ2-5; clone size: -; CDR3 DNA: TGTGCCAGCAGCCCCCGAGATGTGGAGACCCAGTACTTC; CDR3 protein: CASSPRDVETQYF
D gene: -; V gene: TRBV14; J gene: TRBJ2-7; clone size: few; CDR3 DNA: TGTGCCAGCAGCCAAGCGAACAGGGTTTACGAGCAGTACTTC; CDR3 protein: CASSQANRVYEQYF
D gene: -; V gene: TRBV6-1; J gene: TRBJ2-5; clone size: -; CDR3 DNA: TGTGCCAGCAGCCCCCAAGAGACCCAGTACTTC; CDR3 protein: CASSPQETQYF